Described below is a single T cell receptor beta chain sequence and its context. These data are taken from a study of blood T cell repertoires in COVID-19. Assay: immunoSEQ multiplex PCR; the TCRdb copy retains only in-frame clones and omits some. This table has around 620,000 clones, about 90% appearing once. With 5 bases clipped from V and 6 bases from J, the junction kept 10 bases outside the gene matches. The CDR3 covers 16 residues. Germline-derived CDR1 and CDR2 are MNHEY and SVGEGT. V usage is TRBV6-2 or TRBV6-3 and J usage is TRBJ1-5; 10 bases line up with TRBD1. The material sequenced was peripheral blood. The source of this sequence is a woman aged 18 to 35 with acute or convalescent COVID-19. Written as DNA, the CDR3 is TGTGCCAGCAGTCCCATGTTGACAGGGGGCACTCAGCCCCAGCATTTT. Protein sequence: CASSPMLTGGTQPQHF.